This passage covers 20 T cell receptor beta chains from one sample sequenced in a study of T cell repertoires in cytomegalovirus infection. MiXCR was run by TCRdb on the reads, yielding one entry per CDR3 protein. The sample shows fewer than 300,000 distinct CDR3 sequences, about 23% of them seen only once. The sequencing sample was made of PBMCs. Every receptor here comes from a human donor in good health (CMV status not recorded). Some clones in this sample may be carry-over from other donors' samples.

This clonotype occurred a few times. The rearrangement links TRBV6-1 to TRBJ1-3; tentative D call: TRBD1 (5 bases). The CDR3 contains 17 residues. Germline assignment: CDR1 MNHNS and CDR2 SASEGT. Deletions cut 4 bases from V and 0 bases from J, with 16 bases between. The CDR3 region has the DNA TGTGCCAGCAGTGCCTTACCTGGGGCAGACTCTGGAAACACCATATATTTT. Protein: CASSALPGADSGNTIYF.

CDR3 region: CAIRTEGNNSPLHF. The DNA of the CDR3 is TGTGCCATCAGGACGGAAGGGAACAATTCACCCCTCCACTTT. The chain recombines TRBV10-3 with TRBJ1-6; D gene unclear. This CDR3 has 14 residues. Germline-derived CDR1 and CDR2 are ENHRY and SYGVKD. Trimming stripped 6 bases from V and 7 bases from J, with 13 bases between.

Ten or more counts support this clonotype. This sequence joins TRBV11-2 and TRBJ2-1; no reliable D call. V lost 5 bases and J 4 bases, leaving 12 bases between the germline ends. Per germline, CDR1 SGHAT and CDR2 FQNNGV. There are 14 residues in the CDR3. CDR3 sequence (DNA): TGTGCCAGCAGCCCAGGACGGGTTTACAATGAGCAGTTCTTC. Its protein is CASSPGRVYNEQFF.

V and J are TRBV6-2 or TRBV6-3 and TRBJ1-5, with TRBD1 matching 7 bases. Looked up from germline, CDR1 is MNHEY and CDR2 is SVGEGT. The CDR3 runs 14 residues. V was pared by 4 bases and J by 5 bases, with 5 bases of the junction left unmatched. The CDR3 DNA reads TGTGCCAGCAGTTTAACAGGGGAAGATCAGCCCCAGCATTTT. Translation: CASSLTGEDQPQHF.

This sequence joins TRBV7-9 and TRBJ2-7; D not certain. V lost 1 base to trimming and J lost 5 bases, with 6 bases between them. CDR1 is SEHNR, CDR2 FQNEAQ, per germline (reference sequence). This CDR3 has 12 amino acids. The CDR3 sequence: CASSLVVHEQYF. DNA of the CDR3: TGTGCCAGCAGCTTAGTGGTCCACGAGCAGTACTTC.

This clonotype occurred a few times. This chain joins TRBV7-2 and TRBJ2-5; tentative D call: TRBD1 (6 bases). Germline CDR1 and CDR2: SGHTA and FQGNSA. Trimming removed 5 bases at V and 6 bases at J, with 16 bases between. The CDR3 contains 14 residues. This CDR3 is CASSKLRGVKTQYF. CDR3 DNA: TGTGCCAGCAGCAAACTCAGGGGAGTAAAGACCCAGTACTTC.

The rearrangement links TRBV2 to TRBJ2-2; D is possibly TRBD2 (5 bases). CDR3 size: 14 residues. CDR1 is SNHLY, CDR2 FYNNEI, per germline. V lost 11 bases and J 6 bases, leaving 19 bases between the germline ends. The DNA of the CDR3 is TGTGCCGGGTCGGTAGAGGGAATACCCGGGGAGCTGTTTTTT. Its protein is CAGSVEGIPGELFF. The full variable domain, its missing parts supplied by reference TRBV2 and TRBJ2-2, is EPEVTQTPSHQVTQMGQEVILRCVPISNHLYFYWYRQILGQKVEFLVSFYNNEISEKSEIFDDQFSVERPDGSNFTLKIRSTKLEDSAMYFCAGSVEGIPGELFFGEGSRLTVL.

This clonotype was recorded many times. The genes are TRBV7-2 and TRBJ2-3, with TRBD2 identical over 8 bases. V dropped 8 bases and J dropped 5; count of bases not matched to a gene: 12. This CDR3 has 15 amino acids. The V gene's germline CDR1 is SGHTA and CDR2 FQGNSA. CDR3 in amino acids: CASGNRAGAGDTQYF. The CDR3 region has the DNA TGTGCCAGCGGCAATCGAGCGGGGGCCGGAGATACGCAGTATTTT. Supplemented by reference TRBV7-2 and TRBJ2-3, the full variable domain reads GAGVSQSPSNKVTEKGKDVELRCDPISGHTALYWYRQSLGQGLEFLIYFQGNSAPDKSGLPSDRFSAERTGGSVSTLTIQRTQQEDSAVYLCASGNRAGAGDTQYFGPGTRLTVL.

This clonotype was seen a few times. CDR3 residues: CASSTKTGMRYGYTF. The CDR3 DNA follows: TGTGCCAGTAGTACCAAGACAGGTATGCGCTATGGCTACACCTTC. The chain joins TRBV19 to TRBJ1-2, with a weak D call TRBD1 (6 bases). Trimming pared 4 bases from V and 4 bases from J, leaving 16 bases between. The CDR3 is 15 residues long. Germline CDR1 and CDR2: LNHDA and SQIVND (reference sequence).

This clonotype was recorded a few times. The rearrangement uses TRBV6-5 and TRBJ2-5; no firm D call. Germline CDR1 reads MNHEY; CDR2 reads SVGAGI. Trimming took off 4 bases at V and 5 bases at J, with 14 bases between the two ends. This CDR3 contains 14 residues. The CDR3 loop reads CASSLLATRETQYF. The DNA of the CDR3 is TGTGCCAGCAGTTTATTGGCGACCCGGGAGACCCAGTACTTC.

The table lists this clonotype with many counts. The chain couples TRBV7-2 to TRBJ1-1; tentatively, D is TRBD1 (6 bases). V dropped 5 bases and J dropped 8 bases, with 15 bases sitting between them. Looked up from germline, CDR1 is SGHTA and CDR2 is FQGNSA. The CDR3 spans 13 residues. CDR3: CASSRDVGGEAFF. The CDR3, as DNA: TGTGCCAGCAGCCGGGACGTAGGGGGGGAAGCTTTCTTT.

The CDR3 here is CASSPLAGVLYTQYF. CDR3 DNA: TGTGCCAGCAGCCCACTAGCGGGAGTCCTTTATACGCAGTATTTT. This chain joins TRBV11-2 and TRBJ2-3, with TRBD2 identical over 11 bases. V was pared by 5 bases and J by 7 bases, with 8 bases of the junction left unmatched. The CDR3 sequence is 15 residues long. Germline CDR1 SGHAT, CDR2 FQNNGV. The full variable domain, its missing parts supplied by reference TRBV11-2 and TRBJ2-3, is EAGVAQSPRYKIIEKRQSVAFWCNPISGHATLYWYQQILGQGPKLLIQFQNNGVVDDSQLPKDRFSAERLKGVDSTLKIQPAKLEDSAVYLCASSPLAGVLYTQYFGPGTRLTVL.

With respect to this clonotype: This clone may be a read error of a much larger clone one base away. The rearrangement uses TRBV11-2 and TRBJ1-1; D is perhaps TRBD1 (6 bases). Per germline, CDR1 SGHAT and CDR2 FQNNGV. This CDR3 has 16 residues. In DNA, the CDR3 is TGTGCCAGCAGCTCCTCCAGCGGACAGCCGAACACTAAAGCTTTCTTT. This encodes CASSSSSGQPNTKAFF. The full variable domain, with the rest looked up from reference TRBV11-2 and TRBJ1-1, is EAGVAQSPRYKIIEKRQSVAFWCNPISGHATLYWYQQILGQGPKLLIQFQNNGVVDDSQLPKDRFSAERLKGVDSTLKIQPAKLEDSAVYLCASSSSSGQPNTKAFFGQGTRLTVV.

The chain couples TRBV12-3 or TRBV12-4 to TRBJ1-1; D unclear. The CDR3 sequence is 12 residues long. V lost 3 bases, J lost 6 bases, and 8 bases lay in between. The CDR3 region has the DNA TGTGCCAGCAGTTTCTCTAGTGCTGAAGCTTTCTTT. Translating gives CASSFSSAEAFF.

This clonotype was picked up many times. This CDR3 is CASSLMDTDTQYF. DNA for the CDR3: TGTGCCAGCAGCTTAATGGACACAGATACGCAGTATTTT. V and J are TRBV7-2 and TRBJ2-3; D gene unclear. Germline CDR1 reads SGHTA; CDR2 reads FQGNSA. Trimming took off 2 bases at V and 2 bases at J, with 5 bases between the two ends. CDR3 size: 13 residues.

This clonotype turned up a few times. The rearrangement links TRBV5-5 to TRBJ2-3; 8 bases align to TRBD2. Germline V gene lookup returns CDR1 SGHKS and CDR2 YYEKEE (reference sequence). V lost 5 bases to trimming and J lost 6 bases; unmatched junction nucleotides: 8. The CDR3 totals 14 residues. CDR3 sequence reads: CASSPAGGGDTQYF. The CDR3 DNA follows: TGTGCCAGCAGTCCGGCCGGGGGGGGGGATACGCAGTATTTT.

This rearrangement joins TRBV28 to TRBJ1-3; D is possibly TRBD1 (5 bases). Deletions cut 1 base from V and 2 bases from J, with 12 bases between. This CDR3 spans 16 amino acids. Germline V gives CDR1 MDHEN, CDR2 SYDVKM. CDR3 nucleotide sequence: TGTGCCAGCAGTTTATTTGGGACGCAAGCTGGAAACACCATATATTTT. It codes for CASSLFGTQAGNTIYF.

The chain's CDR3 is CASRPATGDHTEAFF. The CDR3 nucleotides read TGTGCCAGCAGACCCGCGACAGGGGACCACACTGAAGCTTTCTTT. This rearrangement joins TRBV28 to TRBJ1-1; 8 nucleotides match TRBD1. The CDR3 loop spans 15 amino acids. The ends lost 6 bases at V and 3 bases at J; junction bases unmatched: 9. Germline lookup yields CDR1 MDHEN and CDR2 SYDVKM.

The chain carries TRBV28 and TRBJ2-4; 7 bases are a match to TRBD1. CDR1 and CDR2 (germline): MDHEN, SYDVKM. The trim removed 6 bases at V and 5 bases at J, leaving 4 bases unmatched. The CDR3 runs to 13 residues. In DNA form, the CDR3 reads TGTGCCAGCAGGGGGACAGTCCAAAACATTCAGTACTTC. Translating gives CASRGTVQNIQYF. Full variable domain (rest looked up from reference TRBV28 and TRBJ2-4): DVKVTQSSRYLVKRTGEKVFLECVQDMDHENMFWYRQDPGLGLRLIYFSYDVKMKEKGDIPEGYSVSREKKERFSLILESASTNQTSMYLCASRGTVQNIQYFGAGTRLSVL.

Only a few counts were recorded for this clonotype. The CDR3 loop reads CASSPTGTGVRMAEAFF. The CDR3 DNA is TGTGCCAGCAGCCCTACCGGGACAGGGGTAAGGATGGCTGAAGCTTTCTTT. The chain employs TRBV7-3 and TRBJ1-1; 10 bases agree with TRBD1. The germline CDR1 and CDR2 sequences are SGHTA and FQGTGA. V was clipped by 5 bases and J by 6 bases; unmatched bases: 15. This CDR3 region has 17 residues.